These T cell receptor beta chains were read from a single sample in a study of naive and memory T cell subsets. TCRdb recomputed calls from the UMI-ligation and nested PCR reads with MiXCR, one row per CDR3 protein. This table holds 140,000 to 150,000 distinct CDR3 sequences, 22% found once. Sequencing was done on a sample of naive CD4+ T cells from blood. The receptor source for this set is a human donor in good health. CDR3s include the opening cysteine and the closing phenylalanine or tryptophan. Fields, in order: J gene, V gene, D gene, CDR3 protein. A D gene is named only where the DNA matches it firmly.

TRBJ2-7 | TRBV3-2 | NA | CASSQPKAGQMKHEQYF
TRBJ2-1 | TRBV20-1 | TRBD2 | CSGSGTSELSEQFF
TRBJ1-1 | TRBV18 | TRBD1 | CASSPPRTGGRNTEAFF
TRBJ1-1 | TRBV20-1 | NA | CSASDSTEAFF
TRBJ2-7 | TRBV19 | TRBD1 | CASSMDRAYEQYF
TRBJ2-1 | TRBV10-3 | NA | CAVSRGSYNEQFF
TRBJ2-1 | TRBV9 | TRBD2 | CASSVSGSSYNEQFF
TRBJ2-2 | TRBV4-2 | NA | CASSRPGTGELFF
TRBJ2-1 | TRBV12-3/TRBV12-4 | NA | CASSFRRNPNEQFF
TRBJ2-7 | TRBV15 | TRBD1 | CATSLDRVSYEQYF
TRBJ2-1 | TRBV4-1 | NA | CASSQDRSGAHEQFF
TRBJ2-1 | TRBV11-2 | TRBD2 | CASSLGLAGGQEQFF
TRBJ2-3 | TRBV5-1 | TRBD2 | CASSSLAGVGPDTQYF
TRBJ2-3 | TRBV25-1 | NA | CASSEFKRGTDTQYF
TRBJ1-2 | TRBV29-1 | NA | CSVSLDGESYGYTF
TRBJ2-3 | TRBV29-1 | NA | CSVLRLGRTDTQYF
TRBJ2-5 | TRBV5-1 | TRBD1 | CASSWTGEYQETQYF
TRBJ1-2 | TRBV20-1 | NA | CSAIDSLYGYTF
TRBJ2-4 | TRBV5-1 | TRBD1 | CASSPGQAGSKNIQYF
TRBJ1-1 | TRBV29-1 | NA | CSVQGMAEAFF
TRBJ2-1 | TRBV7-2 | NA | CASSRSGGGYNEQFF
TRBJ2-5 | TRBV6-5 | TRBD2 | CASSYSSSGTPETQYF
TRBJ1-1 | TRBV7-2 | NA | CASSFRGAEAFF
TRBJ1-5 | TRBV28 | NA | CASSFPGGSNQPQHF
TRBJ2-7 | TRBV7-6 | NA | CASSLVDDTSYEQYF
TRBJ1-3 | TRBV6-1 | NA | CASSEQSSGNTIYF
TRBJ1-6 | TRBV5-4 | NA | CASSLQGRGSPLHF
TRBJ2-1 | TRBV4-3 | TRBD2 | CASSKGLAGGAGEQFF
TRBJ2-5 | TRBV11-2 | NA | CASSLATSQETQYF
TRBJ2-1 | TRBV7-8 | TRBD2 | CASSLPSGRPLGDEQFF
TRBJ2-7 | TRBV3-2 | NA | CASSQPGMMGYEQYF
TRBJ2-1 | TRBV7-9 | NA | CASSPPGVTYNEQFF
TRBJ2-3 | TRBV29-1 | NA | CSAGDGSPTDTQYF
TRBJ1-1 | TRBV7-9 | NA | CASSFTGQLNTEAFF
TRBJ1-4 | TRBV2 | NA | CASSEVAGWTNEKLFF
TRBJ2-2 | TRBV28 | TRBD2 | CASSFLAGATGELFF
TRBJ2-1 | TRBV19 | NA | CASSPASISGEQFF
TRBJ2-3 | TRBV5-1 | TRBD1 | CASSLEGTVSTDTQYF
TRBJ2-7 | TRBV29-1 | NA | CSTRHGSYEQYF
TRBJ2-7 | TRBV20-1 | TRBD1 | CSARDMDRGPGHEQYF
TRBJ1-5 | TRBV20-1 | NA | CSARVSTDSNQPQHF
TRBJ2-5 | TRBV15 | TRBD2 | CATSRDDIAGGLQETQYF
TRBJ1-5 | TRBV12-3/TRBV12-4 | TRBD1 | CASSARTGINQPQHF
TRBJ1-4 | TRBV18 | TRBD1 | CASSPQGARTNEKLFF
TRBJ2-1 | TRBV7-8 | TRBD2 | CASSLAFGLALMGNSYNEQFF
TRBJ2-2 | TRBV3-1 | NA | CASSPQYRADGELFF
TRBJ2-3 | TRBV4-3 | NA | CASSQLTQASDTQYF
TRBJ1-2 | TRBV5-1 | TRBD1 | CASSLSPGQGDYGYTF
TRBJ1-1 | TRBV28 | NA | CASSFAGAGTEAFF
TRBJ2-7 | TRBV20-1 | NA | CSANGVEQYF